This T cell receptor (beta chain) is drawn from a study of cytomegalovirus exposure and HLA in healthy donors. Study-wide background: Genotyping of 400 or so donors showed that 70% to 90% belonged to the Caucasian-associated ancestry cluster.

In the PCR, 60 Vbeta and 13 Jbeta primers were used. TCRdb keeps only in-frame clones here, not all; method: immunoSEQ multiplex PCR. Here the sample spans under 250,000 clones, 70% to 85% being singletons. V gave up 1 base and J gave up 3 bases, with 9 bases separating them. The V gene's germline CDR1 is MNHEY and CDR2 SVGAGI. The CDR3 has 14 residues. This sequence originates from a man aged 50 or older in good health and CMV-seronegative. Sequenced input: PBMCs. J is TRBJ2-5 and V is TRBV6-5, with D unclear. The CDR3 DNA reads as TGTGCCAGCAGTTACTTGGGCTATAAAGAGACCCAGTACTTC. Protein product: CASSYLGYKETQYF.